The TCR beta chain described here comes from a study of T cell responses to AZD1222 COVID-19 vaccine. Findings and caveats of the study: The donors showed a predominance of white British ancestry and of females, with possible underestimation of clonal diversity. With two AZD1222 doses given, Spike-specific TCR breadth and depth both rose. Among vaccine-associated CD4 TCRs, coverage spanned spike, with dominance at 160-218 and 743-854. Nearly half of spike-specific TCRs reportedly target unmutated variant regions.

Assay used: immunoSEQ multiplex PCR; TCRdb lists only in-frame clones, some missing. The sample consists of around 60,000 clones, about 90% of them appearing once. Per the germline V gene, CDR1 is MNHEY and CDR2 is SVGAGI. This CDR3 spans 14 amino acids. Between the trimmed V and J ends, which lost 9 bases and 5 bases, there was a span of 19 bases. Comments on this clone: Its antigen is undetermined.

This clonotype was obtained from an adult in good health. The chain employs TRBV6-5 and TRBJ2-5; the D call may be TRBD1 or TRBD2 (5 bases each). Sequencing used peripheral blood, obtained on day 0 of AZD1222 vaccination. CDR3 in DNA: TGTGCCAGTTCTCCCGGGGACCGTCGGGAGACCCAGTACTTC. It encodes CASSPGDRRETQYF.